Listed below are T cell receptor beta chains from one sample, sequenced in a study of CD4+ T cells in melanoma. Only in-frame clones appear in the TCRdb table, and some are missing; sequencing was by immunoSEQ multiplex PCR. The sample has about 10,000 clones; roughly two thirds are singletons. Sequencing was done on a sample of cells from a culture (not recorded whether cultured in vitro). The receptors stem from a human donor with melanoma. The CDR3 runs from the conserved cysteine through the conserved F or W. Fields, in order: D gene, clone size, V gene, J gene, CDR3 DNA, CDR3 protein. The D gene is left open where the match is weak. Some rows have no size entry. The others give once, few or many, or a class for an expanded clone.

TRBD2	-	TRBV4-1	TRBJ2-3	TGCGCCAGCAGCCAAAGGCCGAGCGGGGAAGCAGATACGCAGTATTTT	CASSQRPSGEADTQYF
-	few	TRBV5-4	TRBJ1-1	TGTGCCAGCAGCATCGGGACTCTGAACACTGAAGCTTTCTTT	CASSIGTLNTEAFF
TRBD2	once	TRBV18	TRBJ2-4	TGTGCCAGCTCACCAATCCTAGCGGGGGACGGAAGAAACATTCAGTACTTC	CASSPILAGDGRNIQYF
TRBD1	-	TRBV19	TRBJ1-1	TGTGCCACGGGACAGGCTGCCCCCGGGAACACTGAAGCTTTCTTT	CATGQAAPGNTEAFF
-	-	TRBV7-2	TRBJ2-1	TGTGCCAGCACGTCCTACAATGAGCAGTTCTTC	CASTSYNEQFF
TRBD2	-	TRBV7-3	TRBJ2-3	TGTGCCAGCAGCCCCCAGGGACTAGCGGGTGTCACAGATACGCAGTATTTT	CASSPQGLAGVTDTQYF
-	medium-sized	TRBV11-2	TRBJ1-6	TGTGCCAGCAGCTCCCGGTGGGATTCACCCCTCCACTTT	CASSSRWDSPLHF
-	few	TRBV7-9	TRBJ1-1	TGTGCCAGCAGCTTAGGAAGGGACGGAGGGAAAGCTTTCTTT	CASSLGRDGGKAFF
TRBD1	few	TRBV9	TRBJ1-2	TGTGCCAGCAGCGGACAGGGTACCTATGGCTACACCTTC	CASSGQGTYGYTF
-	few	TRBV7-8	TRBJ2-7	TGTGCCAGCAGCTTAGCGCGGGGTTACGAGCAGTACTTC	CASSLARGYEQYF
-	few	TRBV2	TRBJ1-2	TGTGCCAGCGGGACAATCTATGGCTACACCTTC	CASGTIYGYTF
-	-	TRBV6-1	TRBJ2-1	TGTGCCAGCAGAGAGGTTTACAATGAGCAGTTCTTC	CASREVYNEQFF
TRBD1	-	TRBV7-9	TRBJ1-2	TGTGCCAGCAGCTTAGCGACAGGGGGCGATGGCTACACCTTC	CASSLATGGDGYTF
TRBD1	once	TRBV18	TRBJ1-2	TGTGCCAGCTCAGCGGGACAGGGGGTCTATGGCTACACCTTC	CASSAGQGVYGYTF
-	-	TRBV18	TRBJ1-2	TGTGCCAGCTCACCGCTGAAAGGGTCGGGTCAGGGCTACACCTTC	CASSPLKGSGQGYTF
-	few	TRBV4-2	TRBJ2-7	TGTGCCAGCAGCCCAGGGTCCCTATACGAGCAGTACTTC	CASSPGSLYEQYF
-	-	TRBV10-2	TRBJ2-2	TGCGCCAGCAGTCGCACGGGGGGCCTCGGGGAGCTGTTTTTT	CASSRTGGLGELFF
-	-	TRBV5-4	TRBJ2-1	TGTGCCAGCAGCCATGGGACGACCTACAATGAGCAGTTCTTC	CASSHGTTYNEQFF
TRBD2	-	TRBV6-1	TRBJ2-1	TGTGCCAGCAGTGAACCCGGGGGGTGGAATGAGCAGTTCTTC	CASSEPGGWNEQFF
TRBD2	-	TRBV9	TRBJ2-1	TGTGCCAGCAGCGGACCTCACTCTCCGGGGGGGGAGCGCAATGAGCAGTTCTTC	CASSGPHSPGGERNEQFF
-	-	TRBV21-1	TRBJ2-3	TGTGCCAGCAGCCTTTACCCTCGGCAGGGGTTCTTCACAGATACGCAGTATTTT	CASSLYPRQGFFTDTQYF
TRBD1	-	TRBV7-9	TRBJ1-1	TGTGCCAGCAGCTCTCAGGGGGCCATGAACACTGAAGCTTTCTTT	CASSSQGAMNTEAFF
TRBD2	once	TRBV6-5	TRBJ2-1	TGTGCCAGCAGGGCTAGCGGGGGAACCTACAATGAGCAGTTCTTC	CASRASGGTYNEQFF
TRBD1	few	TRBV4-1	TRBJ1-6	TGCGCCAGCAGCTCGGACCTCGGGACAGGGCTTTCGGGACCCCTCCACTTT	CASSSDLGTGLSGPLHF
-	-	TRBV25-1	TRBJ1-4	TGTGCCAGCAGAGGATCAAATGAAAAACTGTTTTTT	CASRGSNEKLFF
-	-	TRBV18	TRBJ1-1	TGTGCCAGCTCACCTATCAGGGTTCAGAACACTGAAGCTTTCTTT	CASSPIRVQNTEAFF
TRBD1	-	TRBV11-2	TRBJ1-6	TGTGCCAGCAGCACCCGGGACAGGGTAGTATCACCCCTCCACTTT	CASSTRDRVVSPLHF
TRBD2	-	TRBV6-5	TRBJ2-7	TGTGCCAGCAGCAGCCTAGCGGGGGCCCCCTACGAGCAGTACTTC	CASSSLAGAPYEQYF
-	-	TRBV6-6	TRBJ1-2	TGTGCCAGCAGCCTACTTCCGGCGGCTACTAACTATGGCTACACCTTC	CASSLLPAATNYGYTF
TRBD2	few	TRBV9	TRBJ2-2	TGTGCCAGCAGCCCCCGGGGGGACCCGACCGGGGAGCTGTTTTTT	CASSPRGDPTGELFF
-	-	TRBV7-3	TRBJ2-1	TGTGCCAGCAGCTTAAAGGGGGGCAATGAGCAGTTCTTC	CASSLKGGNEQFF
-	-	TRBV5-1	TRBJ2-7	TGCGCCAGTCAAAGCAACAGTGGCGACGAGCAGTACTTC	CASQSNSGDEQYF
TRBD1	-	TRBV28	TRBJ1-2	TGTGCCAGCAGACTCGGGACAGGGATTTTCGGCTACACCTTC	CASRLGTGIFGYTF
-	-	TRBV27	TRBJ2-7	TGTGCCAGCAGTTTAACAGGGAGCTCCTACGAGCAGTACTTC	CASSLTGSSYEQYF
TRBD2	-	TRBV18	TRBJ2-1	TGTGCCAGCTCACCACGCTCGCCGGGGGGGCAGTCCAATGAGCAGTTCTTC	CASSPRSPGGQSNEQFF
TRBD2	few	TRBV19	TRBJ2-4	TGTGCCAGTAGTATCGGGGGGAAAAACATTCAGTACTTC	CASSIGGKNIQYF
TRBD1	-	TRBV4-1	TRBJ2-2	TGCGCCAGCAGAGACAGGGAGTACACCGGGGAGCTGTTTTTT	CASRDREYTGELFF
-	few	TRBV7-2	TRBJ1-3	TGTGCCAGCACTCAGACAGGAGGAAACACCATATATTTT	CASTQTGGNTIYF
-	-	TRBV6-5	TRBJ2-3	TGTGCCAGCAGTAATGCGGGGGCTGGCACAGATACGCAGTATTTT	CASSNAGAGTDTQYF
TRBD1	-	TRBV7-9	TRBJ1-1	TGTGCCAGCAGCTCTACAGGGGGCGCGGTGCGAGCTTTCTTT	CASSSTGGAVRAFF
-	-	TRBV4-2	TRBJ2-1	TGTGCCAGCAGCCAAACGGCTAGGGGAGATGGTGAGCAGTTCTTC	CASSQTARGDGEQFF
-	few	TRBV6-5	TRBJ2-7	TGTGCCAGCAGCCGGACCCTAGACGAGCAGTACTTC	CASSRTLDEQYF
TRBD1	-	TRBV6-6	TRBJ1-1	TGTGCCAGCAGTTACCCCACAGGGGGGATCCCTGAAGCTTTCTTT	CASSYPTGGIPEAFF
-	-	TRBV10-3	TRBJ2-7	TGTGCCAGAACGAGGGGTCTAGATTACGAGCAGTACTTC	CARTRGLDYEQYF
-	few	TRBV7-3	TRBJ1-2	TGTGCCAGCAGCGAATTCTTTGGAGGGGCTCGCACCTTC	CASSEFFGGARTF
-	-	TRBV5-1	TRBJ1-1	TGCGCCAGCAGCTTGGTTGGTTCGAACACTGAAGCTTTCTTT	CASSLVGSNTEAFF
TRBD1	few	TRBV4-2	TRBJ2-6	TGTGCCAGCAGCCAATCACGACCAGGGGGCTCCTCTGGGGCCAACGTCCTGACTTTC	CASSQSRPGGSSGANVLTF
TRBD1	-	TRBV10-2	TRBJ1-5	TGTGCCAGCAGTACAGGGGGAGGTCAGCCCCAGCATTTT	CASSTGGGQPQHF
-	-	TRBV6-1	TRBJ2-4	TGTGCCAGCAGAACAGGGGTCGGGGGCAACATTCAGTACTTC	CASRTGVGGNIQYF
-	few	TRBV7-9	TRBJ1-1	TGTGCCAGCAGCTTAGTCGGCAGCCTGAACACTGAAGCTTTCTTT	CASSLVGSLNTEAFF
TRBD2	-	TRBV7-2	TRBJ2-1	TGTGCCAGCAGCCCGGGACTAGCGTACAATGAGCAGTTCTTC	CASSPGLAYNEQFF
-	few	TRBV2	TRBJ1-2	TGTGCCAGCAGGGACTATAGGGGAGGAGATGGCTACACCTTC	CASRDYRGGDGYTF
-	few	TRBV6-5	TRBJ2-3	TGTGCCAGCAGAGCACAGGGGACTAGCACAGATACGCAGTATTTT	CASRAQGTSTDTQYF
-	-	TRBV7-2	TRBJ1-1	TGTGCCAGCAGCTTTTACGGGCGCACTGAAGCTTTCTTT	CASSFYGRTEAFF
-	-	TRBV2	TRBJ2-7	TGTGCCAGCAGTATCTCGGGGTACGAGCAGTACTTC	CASSISGYEQYF
-	few	TRBV11-2	TRBJ2-3	TGTGCCAGCAGCCGCAACAGTCCAGATACGCAGTATTTT	CASSRNSPDTQYF
TRBD1	-	TRBV5-4	TRBJ1-5	TGTGCCAGCAGCCAACAGGGGAATAATCAGCCCCAGCATTTT	CASSQQGNNQPQHF
-	-	TRBV30	TRBJ1-1	TGTGCCTGGAGTGGTCAGGCGAACACTGAAGCTTTCTTT	CAWSGQANTEAFF
TRBD2	-	TRBV9	TRBJ2-1	TGTGCCAGCAGCGGCGGGACTAGCGGGGGGGATGAGCAGTTCTTC	CASSGGTSGGDEQFF